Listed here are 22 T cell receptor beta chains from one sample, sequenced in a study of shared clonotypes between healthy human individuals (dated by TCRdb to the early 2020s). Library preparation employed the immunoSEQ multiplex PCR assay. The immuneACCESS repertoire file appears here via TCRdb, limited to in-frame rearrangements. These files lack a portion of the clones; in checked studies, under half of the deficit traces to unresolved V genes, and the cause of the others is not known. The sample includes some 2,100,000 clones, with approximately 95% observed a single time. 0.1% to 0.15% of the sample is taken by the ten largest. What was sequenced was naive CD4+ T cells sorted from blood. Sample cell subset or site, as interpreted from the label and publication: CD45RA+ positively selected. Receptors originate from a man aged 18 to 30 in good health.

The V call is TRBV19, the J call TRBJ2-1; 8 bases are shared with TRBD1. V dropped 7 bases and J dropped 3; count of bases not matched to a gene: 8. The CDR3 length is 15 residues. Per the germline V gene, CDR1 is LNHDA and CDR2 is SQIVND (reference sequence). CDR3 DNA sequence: TGTGCCAGTACCTTTACAGGGGGTGGCTACAATGAGCAGTTCTTC. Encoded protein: CASTFTGGGYNEQFF.

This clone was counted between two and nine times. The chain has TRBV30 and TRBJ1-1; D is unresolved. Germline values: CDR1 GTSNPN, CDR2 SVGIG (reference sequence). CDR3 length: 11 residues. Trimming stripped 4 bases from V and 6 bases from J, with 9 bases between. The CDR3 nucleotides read TGTGCCTGGACCCGGGGTTCTGAAGCTTTCTTT. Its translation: CAWTRGSEAFF.

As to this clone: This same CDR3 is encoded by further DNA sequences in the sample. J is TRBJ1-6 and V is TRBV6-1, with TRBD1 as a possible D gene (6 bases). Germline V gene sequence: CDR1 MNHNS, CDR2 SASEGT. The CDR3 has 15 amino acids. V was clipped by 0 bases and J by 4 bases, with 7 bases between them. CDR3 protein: CASSEAGQYNSPLHF. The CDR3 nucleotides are TGTGCCAGCAGTGAAGCCGGACAGTATAATTCACCCCTCCACTTT.

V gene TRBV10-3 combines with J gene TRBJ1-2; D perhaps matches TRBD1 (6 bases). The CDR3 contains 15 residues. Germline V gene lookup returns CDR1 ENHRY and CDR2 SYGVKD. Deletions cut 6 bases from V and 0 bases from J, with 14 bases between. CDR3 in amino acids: CAISPNREANYGYTF. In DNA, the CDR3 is TGTGCCATCAGCCCAAACAGGGAAGCTAACTATGGCTACACCTTC.

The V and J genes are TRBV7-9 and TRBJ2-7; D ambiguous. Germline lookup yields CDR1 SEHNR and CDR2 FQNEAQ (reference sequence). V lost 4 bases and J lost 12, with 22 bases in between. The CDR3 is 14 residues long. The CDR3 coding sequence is TGTGCCAGCAGCTCCGCCCTTAGTAATAGGGATCCGTACTTC. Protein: CASSSALSNRDPYF.

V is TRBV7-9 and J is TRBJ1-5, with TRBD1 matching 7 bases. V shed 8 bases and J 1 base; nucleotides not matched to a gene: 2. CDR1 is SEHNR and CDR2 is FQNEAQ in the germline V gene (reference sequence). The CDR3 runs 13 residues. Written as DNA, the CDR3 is TGTGCCAGCCAGGGGGAAAGCAATCAGCCCCAGCATTTT. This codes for CASQGESNQPQHF.

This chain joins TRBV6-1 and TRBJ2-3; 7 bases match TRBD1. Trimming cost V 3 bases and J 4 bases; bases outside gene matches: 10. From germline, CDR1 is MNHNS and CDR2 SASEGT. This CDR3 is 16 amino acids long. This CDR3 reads CASSERGQVGSDTQYF. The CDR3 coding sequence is TGTGCCAGCAGTGAGCGTGGACAGGTAGGGTCAGATACGCAGTATTTT.

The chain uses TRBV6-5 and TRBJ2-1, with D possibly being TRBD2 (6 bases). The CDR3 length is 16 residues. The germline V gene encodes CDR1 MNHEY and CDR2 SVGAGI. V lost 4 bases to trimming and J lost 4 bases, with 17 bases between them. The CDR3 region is CASSSGRDFNYNEQFF. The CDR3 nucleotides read TGTGCCAGCAGTTCCGGCCGGGACTTCAATTACAATGAGCAGTTCTTC.

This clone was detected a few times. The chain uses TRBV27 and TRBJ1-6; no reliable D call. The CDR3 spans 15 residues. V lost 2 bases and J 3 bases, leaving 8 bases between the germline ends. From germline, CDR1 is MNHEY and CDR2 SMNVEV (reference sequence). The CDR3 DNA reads TGTGCCAGCAGTTTAGAGACTGGCTATAATTCACCCCTCCACTTT. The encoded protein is CASSLETGYNSPLHF.

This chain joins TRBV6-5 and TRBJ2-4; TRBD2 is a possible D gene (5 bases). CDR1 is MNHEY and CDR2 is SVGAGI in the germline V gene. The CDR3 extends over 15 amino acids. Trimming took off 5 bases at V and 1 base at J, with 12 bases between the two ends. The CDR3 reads CASSPEGRAKNIQYF. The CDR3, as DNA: TGTGCCAGCAGTCCTGAGGGAAGGGCCAAAAACATTCAGTACTTC.

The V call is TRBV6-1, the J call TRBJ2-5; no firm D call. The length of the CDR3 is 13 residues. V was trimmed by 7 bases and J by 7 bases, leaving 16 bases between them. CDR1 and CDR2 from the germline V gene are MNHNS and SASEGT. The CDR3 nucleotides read TGTGCCAGCATGAGTGAACACGCTGGGACCCAGTACTTC. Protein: CASMSEHAGTQYF.

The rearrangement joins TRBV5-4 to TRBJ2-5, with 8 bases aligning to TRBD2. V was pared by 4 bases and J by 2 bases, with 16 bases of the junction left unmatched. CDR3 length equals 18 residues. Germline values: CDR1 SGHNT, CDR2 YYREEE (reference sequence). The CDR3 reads CASSLGRSRLATQETQYF. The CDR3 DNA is TGTGCCAGCAGCCTGGGCCGGTCGAGACTAGCGACGCAAGAGACCCAGTACTTC.

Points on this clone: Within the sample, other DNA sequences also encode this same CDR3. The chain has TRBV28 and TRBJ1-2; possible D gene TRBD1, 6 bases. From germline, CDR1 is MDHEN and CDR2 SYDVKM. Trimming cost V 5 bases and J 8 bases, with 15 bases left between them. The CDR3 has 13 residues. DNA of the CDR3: TGTGCCAGCAGTAGCCCCGGGGGCGGCGGCTACACCTTC. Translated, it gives CASSSPGGGGYTF.

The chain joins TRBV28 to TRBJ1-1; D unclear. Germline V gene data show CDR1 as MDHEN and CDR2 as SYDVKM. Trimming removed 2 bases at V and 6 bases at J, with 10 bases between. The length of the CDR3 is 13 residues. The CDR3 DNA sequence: TGTGCCAGCAGTTTACAAGGGAGGGCTGAAGCTTTCTTT. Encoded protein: CASSLQGRAEAFF. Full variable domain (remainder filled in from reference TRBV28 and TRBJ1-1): DVKVTQSSRYLVKRTGEKVFLECVQDMDHENMFWYRQDPGLGLRLIYFSYDVKMKEKGDIPEGYSVSREKKERFSLILESASTNQTSMYLCASSLQGRAEAFFGQGTRLTVV.

The CDR3 DNA follows: TGTGCCAGCAGTTACGCGGGCACTGAAGCTTTCTTT. As protein: CASSYAGTEAFF. The rearrangement joins TRBV6-5 to TRBJ1-1; D not certain. Trimming took 2 bases from V and 4 from J, leaving 5 bases between them. Germline V gene data show CDR1 as MNHEY and CDR2 as SVGAGI. The CDR3 loop spans 12 amino acids.

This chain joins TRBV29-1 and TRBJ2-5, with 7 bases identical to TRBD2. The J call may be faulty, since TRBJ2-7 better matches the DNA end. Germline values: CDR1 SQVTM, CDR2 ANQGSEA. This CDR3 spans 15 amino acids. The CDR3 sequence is CSVSPGLISSYEQYF. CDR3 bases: TGCAGCGTTTCCCCGGGACTAATTAGCTCCTACGAGCAGTACTTC.

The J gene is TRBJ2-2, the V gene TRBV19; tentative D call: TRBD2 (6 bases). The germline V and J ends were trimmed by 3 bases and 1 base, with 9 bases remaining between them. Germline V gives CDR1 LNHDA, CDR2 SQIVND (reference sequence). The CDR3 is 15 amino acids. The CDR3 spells CASSIRSGNTGELFF. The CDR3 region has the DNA TGTGCCAGTAGTATTCGTAGCGGGAACACCGGGGAGCTGTTTTTT.

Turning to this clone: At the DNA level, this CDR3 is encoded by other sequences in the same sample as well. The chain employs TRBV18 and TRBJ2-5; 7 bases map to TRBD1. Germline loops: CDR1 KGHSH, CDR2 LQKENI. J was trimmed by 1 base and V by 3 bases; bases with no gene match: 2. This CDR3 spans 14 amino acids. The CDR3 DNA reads TGTGCCAGCTCACCCGGACAGGTCCAAGAGACCCAGTACTTC. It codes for CASSPGQVQETQYF.

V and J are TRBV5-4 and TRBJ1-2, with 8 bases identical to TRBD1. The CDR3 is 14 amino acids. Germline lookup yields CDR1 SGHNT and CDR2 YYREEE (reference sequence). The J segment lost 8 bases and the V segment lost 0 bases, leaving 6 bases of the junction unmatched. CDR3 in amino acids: CASSLVGQGGGYTF. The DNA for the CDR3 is TGTGCCAGCAGCTTGGTAGGACAGGGCGGAGGCTACACCTTC.

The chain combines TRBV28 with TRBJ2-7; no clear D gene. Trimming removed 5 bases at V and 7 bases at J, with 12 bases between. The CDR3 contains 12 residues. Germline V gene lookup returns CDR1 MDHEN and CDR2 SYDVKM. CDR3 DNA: TGTGCCAGCAGTACGACGATTACAGAGCAGTACTTC. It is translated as CASSTTITEQYF.

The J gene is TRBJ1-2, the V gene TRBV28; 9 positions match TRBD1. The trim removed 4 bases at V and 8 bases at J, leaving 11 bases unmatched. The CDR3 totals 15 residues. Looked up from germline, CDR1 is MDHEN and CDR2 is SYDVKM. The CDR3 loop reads CASSSTKQGARGYTF. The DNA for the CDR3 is TGTGCCAGCAGTTCCACGAAACAGGGGGCGAGAGGCTACACCTTC.

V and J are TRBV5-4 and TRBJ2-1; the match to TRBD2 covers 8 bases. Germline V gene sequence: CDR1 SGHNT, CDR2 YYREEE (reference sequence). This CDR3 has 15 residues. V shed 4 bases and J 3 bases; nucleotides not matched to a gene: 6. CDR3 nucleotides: TGTGCCAGCAGCCCAGCGGGAGAAGTCTACAATGAGCAGTTCTTC. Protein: CASSPAGEVYNEQFF. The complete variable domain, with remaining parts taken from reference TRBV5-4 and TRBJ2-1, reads ETGVTQSPTHLIKTRGQQVTLRCSSQSGHNTVSWYQQALGQGPQFIFQYYREEENGRGNFPPRFSGLQFPNYSSELNVNALELDDSALYLCASSPAGEVYNEQFFGPGTRLTVL.